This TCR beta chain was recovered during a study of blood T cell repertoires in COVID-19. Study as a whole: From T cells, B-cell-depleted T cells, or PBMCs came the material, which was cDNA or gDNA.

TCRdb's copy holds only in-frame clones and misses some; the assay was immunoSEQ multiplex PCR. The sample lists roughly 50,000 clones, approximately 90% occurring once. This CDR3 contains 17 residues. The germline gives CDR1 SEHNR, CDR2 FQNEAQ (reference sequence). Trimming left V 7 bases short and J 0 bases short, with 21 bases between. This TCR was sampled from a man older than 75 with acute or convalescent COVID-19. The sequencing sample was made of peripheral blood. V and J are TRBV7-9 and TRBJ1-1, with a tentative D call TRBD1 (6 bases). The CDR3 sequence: CASIPGAAAIMNTEAFF. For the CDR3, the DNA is TGTGCCAGCATCCCAGGGGCAGCCGCGATAATGAACACTGAAGCTTTCTTT.